What follows are 22 T cell receptor beta chains derived from one specimen sequenced in a study of CD8+ T cells in alopecia areata. It was cDNA, reverse transcribed from extracted RNA, that served as the sequencing template. Method: immunoSEQ multiplex PCR; TCRdb's copy keeps in-frame clones and lacks some. The sample holds 45,000 to 70,000 clones, around 96% seen once. This specimen was CD8+ T cells sorted from blood, taken at week 0. The receptors stem from a human donor with alopecia areata.

This clone was seen only once. The genes are TRBV6-6 and TRBJ2-2; D possibly corresponds to TRBD2 (5 bases). CDR3 length equals 14 residues. Germline CDR1 reads MNHNY; CDR2 reads SVGAGI (reference sequence). V shed 4 bases and J shed 2 bases, with 8 bases lying between them. The CDR3 nucleotides read TGTGCCAGCAGTTGGAGGACTAACACCGGGGAGCTGTTTTTT. It specifies CASSWRTNTGELFF.

The rearrangement uses TRBV7-6 and TRBJ2-1, with 8 nucleotides matching TRBD2. This CDR3 has 17 amino acids. Losses at the gene ends were 3 bases for V and 1 base for J; bases not matched to a gene: 8. Germline loops: CDR1 SGHVS, CDR2 FNYEAQ. CDR3 protein: CASSFLAGSTSYNEQFF. The DNA of the CDR3 is TGTGCCAGCAGCTTTTTAGCGGGGAGTACTTCCTACAATGAGCAGTTCTTC.

The gene calls are TRBV29-1 and TRBJ2-7, with 10 bases fitting TRBD1. This CDR3 is built from 13 residues. The germline V gene has CDR1 SQVTM and CDR2 ANQGSEA. After removal of 7 bases from V and 3 bases from J, the junction contained 6 bases not matched to a gene. CDR3 region: CSARDRGIYEQYF. CDR3 DNA sequence: TGCAGCGCCCGGGACAGGGGAATCTACGAGCAGTACTTC.

The V call is TRBV4-1, the J call TRBJ2-7, with 7 bases that match TRBD2. The CDR3 contains 16 residues. J lost 6 bases, V lost 2 bases, and 13 bases had no gene match. CDR1 is MGHRA, CDR2 YSYEKL, per germline. The CDR3 here is CASSQQFGTMAFEQYF. DNA for the CDR3: TGCGCCAGCAGCCAACAGTTTGGGACTATGGCCTTCGAGCAGTACTTC.

The chain combines TRBV7-2 with TRBJ2-7; 8 nucleotides agree with TRBD1. The CDR3 consists of 14 residues. Germline CDR1 and CDR2: SGHTA and FQGNSA. Trimming at V came to 5 bases and at J to 2 bases, leaving 5 bases not matched to a gene. The CDR3 loop is CASSLTGVPYEQYF. DNA of the CDR3: TGTGCCAGCAGCCTGACAGGGGTGCCCTACGAGCAGTACTTC.

This chain uses TRBV12-5 with TRBJ2-2; D gene uncertain. CDR3 size: 12 residues. The V gene lost 6 bases and the J gene lost 5 bases, with 7 bases spanning the gap. CDR1 is LGHNT, CDR2 FRNRAP, per germline. The CDR3: CASGGRTGELFF. For the CDR3, the DNA is TGTGCTAGTGGAGGAAGGACCGGGGAGCTGTTTTTT. The full variable domain, its missing parts supplied by reference TRBV12-5 and TRBJ2-2, is DARVTQTPRHKVTEMGQEVTMRCQPILGHNTVFWYRQTMMQGLELLAYFRNRAPLDDSGMPKDRFSAEMPDATLATLKIQPSEPRDSAVYFCASGGRTGELFFGEGSRLTVL.

V and J are TRBV14 and TRBJ2-1; D possibly corresponds to TRBD1 (6 bases). Germline values: CDR1 SGHDN, CDR2 FVKESK. The CDR3 has 15 amino acids. Trimming took 6 bases from V and 1 from J, leaving 13 bases between them. CDR3 DNA: TGTGCCAGCAGTCTTAACAGGGCTTCCTACAATGAGCAGTTCTTC. Protein: CASSLNRASYNEQFF.

The rearrangement uses TRBV5-1 and TRBJ2-3, with a possible D match to TRBD2 (6 bases). This CDR3 has 13 amino acids. Germline loops: CDR1 SGHRS, CDR2 YFSETQ. V gave up 4 bases and J gave up 4 bases, with 10 bases separating them. CDR3 in amino acids: CASSQTSPDTQYF. The CDR3 DNA reads as TGCGCCAGCAGCCAGACTAGTCCAGATACGCAGTATTTT. Drawing the rest from reference TRBV5-1 and TRBJ2-3, the complete variable domain is KAGVTQTPRYLIKTRGQQVTLSCSPISGHRSVSWYQQTPGQGLQFLFEYFSETQRNKGNFPGRFSGRQFSNSRSEMNVSTLELGDSALYLCASSQTSPDTQYFGPGTRLTVL.

The chain has TRBV4-1 and TRBJ1-2; D is undetermined. V was trimmed by 4 bases and J by 4 bases, leaving 16 bases between them. Germline V gene data show CDR1 as MGHRA and CDR2 as YSYEKL. This CDR3 comprises 15 residues. CDR3 loop: CASSLTLQASYGYTF. In nucleotides, the CDR3 is TGCGCCAGCAGCCTCACCCTCCAGGCCTCCTATGGCTACACCTTC.

V usage is TRBV18 and J usage is TRBJ1-2; a possible D gene is TRBD1 (5 bases). Trimming cost V 4 bases and J 2 bases, with 20 bases left between them. This CDR3 region has 17 residues. Per the germline V gene, CDR1 is KGHSH and CDR2 is LQKENI. The CDR3 protein is CASSRTGAVGGNYGYTF. As DNA, the CDR3 is TGTGCCAGCTCACGCACAGGTGCCGTAGGTGGAAACTATGGCTACACCTTC. Supplemented by reference TRBV18 and TRBJ1-2, the full variable domain reads NAGVMQNPRHLVRRRGQEARLRCSPMKGHSHVYWYRQLPEEGLKFMVYLQKENIIDESGMPKERFSAEFPKEGPSILRIQQVVRGDSAAYFCASSRTGAVGGNYGYTFGSGTRLTVV.

The CDR3 DNA reads as TGCGCCAGCAGCCAAGAGGACCAAGAGACCCAGTACTTC. Amino acid sequence: CASSQEDQETQYF. This sequence joins TRBV4-3 and TRBJ2-5, with D unclear. CDR3 size: 13 residues. CDR1 is LGHNA and CDR2 is YSLEER in the germline V gene. Deletions cut 0 bases from V and 0 bases from J, with 2 bases between.

The rearrangement links TRBV18 to TRBJ1-1; 10 nucleotides line up with TRBD1. V lost 5 bases, J lost 5 bases, and 14 bases stayed unmatched. Germline CDR1 KGHSH, CDR2 LQKENI. This CDR3 comprises 17 residues. CDR3 residues: CASSSNPSGQGRTEAFF. CDR3 bases: TGTGCCAGCTCATCCAACCCTTCGGGACAGGGGAGGACTGAAGCTTTCTTT.

This CDR3 reads CASSTAGAGELFF. CDR3 nucleotides: TGTGCCAGTAGTACGGCAGGAGCCGGGGAGCTGTTTTTT. The genes are TRBV19 and TRBJ2-2; D uncertain. The CDR3 sequence is 13 residues long. V was shortened by 4 bases and J by 6 bases, with 9 bases between the two germline ends. CDR1 is LNHDA and CDR2 is SQIVND in the germline V gene (reference sequence).

The J gene is TRBJ2-3, the V gene TRBV7-9, with TRBD2 as a possible D gene (5 bases). CDR1 SEHNR and CDR2 FQNEAQ come from the germline V gene (reference sequence). The length of the CDR3 is 18 residues. The V gene lost 6 bases and the J gene lost 4 bases, with 26 bases spanning the gap. The DNA of the CDR3 is TGTGCCAGCAGGTCTGGGCTCCAAGGCCCCCTCGGGGCAGATACGCAGTATTTT. Residues: CASRSGLQGPLGADTQYF.

The gene calls are TRBV7-9 and TRBJ2-7; 8 positions agree with TRBD1. This CDR3 spans 14 amino acids. V lost 4 bases to trimming and J lost 5 bases; unmatched junction nucleotides: 7. Per the germline V gene, CDR1 is SEHNR and CDR2 is FQNEAQ (reference sequence). CDR3 protein: CASSWTGSNNEQYF. CDR3 nucleotides: TGTGCCAGCAGCTGGACAGGGTCTAACAACGAGCAGTACTTC.

The rearrangement uses TRBV5-6 and TRBJ2-7; D perhaps matches TRBD2 (6 bases). Germline assignment: CDR1 SGHDT and CDR2 YYEEEE. Trimming shortened V by 7 bases and J by 0 bases, and 17 bases separated the two germline ends. The length of the CDR3 is 15 residues. The CDR3 DNA reads TGTGCCAGCGAGGGGAGGACGGCCGCCTCCTACGAGCAGTACTTC. Residues: CASEGRTAASYEQYF.

The chain recombines TRBV19 with TRBJ2-1; TRBD2 matches 12 bases. Germline V gene lookup returns CDR1 LNHDA and CDR2 SQIVND (reference sequence). The V and J ends lost 5 bases and 4 bases, in that order; junction bases with no gene match: 3. This CDR3 spans 15 amino acids. The DNA of the CDR3 is TGTGCCAGTAGTCTAGGACTAGCGGGGTACAATGAGCAGTTCTTC. This translates into CASSLGLAGYNEQFF.

This chain connects TRBV5-6 to TRBJ2-3; D gene unclear. Germline V gene sequence: CDR1 SGHDT, CDR2 YYEEEE. The V end was cut by 1 base, the J end by 3 bases, with 9 bases between. The CDR3 contains 14 residues. CDR3 protein: CASSLPERTDTQYF. The DNA of the CDR3 is TGTGCCAGCAGCTTGCCGGAAAGGACAGATACGCAGTATTTT.

The V and J genes are TRBV2 and TRBJ2-7; D assignment may be TRBD1 or TRBD2 (5 bases each). The germline V and J ends were trimmed by 6 bases and 7 bases, with 22 bases remaining between them. Per the germline V gene, CDR1 is SNHLY and CDR2 is FYNNEI. The CDR3 length is 15 residues. The CDR3 DNA reads TGTGCCAGCAGGGGGGACCACGCGGAGTGGAGGGAGCAGTACTTC. This translates into CASRGDHAEWREQYF.

The chain recombines TRBV2 with TRBJ2-2; D unresolved. Germline V gene lookup returns CDR1 SNHLY and CDR2 FYNNEI. V gave up 10 bases and J gave up 1 base, with 10 bases separating them. This CDR3 has 13 residues. Here the CDR3 reads CATADQNTGELFF. CDR3 DNA: TGTGCCACTGCAGACCAGAACACCGGGGAGCTGTTTTTT.

The chain recombines TRBV5-1 with TRBJ2-2; D is perhaps TRBD1 (6 bases). The germline V gene has CDR1 SGHRS and CDR2 YFSETQ. Trimming stripped 2 bases from V and 4 bases from J, with 9 bases between. The CDR3 consists of 14 residues. In DNA form, the CDR3 reads TGCGCCAGCAGCTTCGGACAGAGCACCGGGGAGCTGTTTTTT. Its protein product is CASSFGQSTGELFF.

The rearrangement uses TRBV9 and TRBJ1-1; tentatively, D is TRBD1 (6 bases). The CDR3 consists of 13 residues. The germline gives CDR1 SGDLS, CDR2 YYNGEE. V lost 3 bases and J 6 bases, leaving 12 bases between the germline ends. CDR3: CASSAGGGPEAFF. Here the CDR3 DNA reads TGTGCCAGCAGCGCAGGAGGGGGTCCTGAAGCTTTCTTT.